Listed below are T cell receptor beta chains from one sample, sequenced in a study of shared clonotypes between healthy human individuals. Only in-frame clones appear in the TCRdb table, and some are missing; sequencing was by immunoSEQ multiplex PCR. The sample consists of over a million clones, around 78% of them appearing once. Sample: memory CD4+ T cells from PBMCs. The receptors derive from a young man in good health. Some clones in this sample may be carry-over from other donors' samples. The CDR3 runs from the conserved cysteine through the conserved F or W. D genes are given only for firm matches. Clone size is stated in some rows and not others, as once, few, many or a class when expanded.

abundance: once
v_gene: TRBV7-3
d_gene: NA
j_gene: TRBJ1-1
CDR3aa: CASSPGSGNTEAFF
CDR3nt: TGTGCCAGCAGCCCCGGGTCGGGGAACACTGAAGCTTTCTTT

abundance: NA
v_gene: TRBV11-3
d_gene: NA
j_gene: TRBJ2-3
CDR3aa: CASSQDREGTDTQYF
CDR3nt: TGTGCCAGCAGCCAAGACAGGGAGGGGACAGATACGCAGTATTTT

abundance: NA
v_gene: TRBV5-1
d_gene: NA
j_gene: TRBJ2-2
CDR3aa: CASSWGDGTNTGELFF
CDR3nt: TGCGCCAGCAGCTGGGGGGACGGGACGAACACCGGGGAGCTGTTTTTT

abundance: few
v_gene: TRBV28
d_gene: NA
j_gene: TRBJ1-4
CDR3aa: CASSPQGNTNEKLFF
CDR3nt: TGTGCCAGCAGTCCTCAGGGGAATACTAATGAAAAACTGTTTTTT

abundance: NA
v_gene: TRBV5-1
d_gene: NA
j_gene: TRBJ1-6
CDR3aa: CASRQDTNNSPLHF
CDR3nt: TGCGCCAGCAGGCAGGACACCAATAATTCACCCCTCCACTTT

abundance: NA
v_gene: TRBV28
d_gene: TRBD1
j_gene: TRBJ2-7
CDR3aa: CASSSTGFSYEQYF
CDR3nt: TGTGCCAGCAGTTCGACAGGGTTCTCCTACGAGCAGTACTTC

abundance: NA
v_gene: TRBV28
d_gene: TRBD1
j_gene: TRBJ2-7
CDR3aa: CASSSDRSSYEQYF
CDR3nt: TGTGCCAGCAGTTCGGACAGGAGCTCCTACGAGCAGTACTTC

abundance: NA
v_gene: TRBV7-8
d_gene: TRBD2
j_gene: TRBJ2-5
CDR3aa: CASSARPGLAVQETQYF
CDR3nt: TGTGCCAGCAGCGCAAGACCGGGACTAGCCGTACAAGAGACCCAGTACTTC

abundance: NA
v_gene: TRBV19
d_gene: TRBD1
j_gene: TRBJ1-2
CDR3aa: CASKKLDRDSGYTF
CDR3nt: TGTGCCAGTAAAAAACTAGACAGGGATAGTGGCTACACCTTC

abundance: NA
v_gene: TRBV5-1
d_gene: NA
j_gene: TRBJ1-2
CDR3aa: CASSSGQTNYGYTF
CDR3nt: TGCGCCAGCAGCTCCGGACAGACTAACTATGGCTACACCTTC

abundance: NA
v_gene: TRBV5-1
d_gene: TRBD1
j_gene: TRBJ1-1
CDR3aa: CASSSLSDRRTEAFF
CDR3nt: TGCGCCAGCAGCTCTCTTTCGGACAGGCGCACTGAAGCTTTCTTT

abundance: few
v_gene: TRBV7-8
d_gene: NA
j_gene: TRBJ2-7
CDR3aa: CASSLRGFSEQYF
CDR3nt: TGTGCCAGCAGCTTACGGGGATTCAGCGAGCAGTACTTC

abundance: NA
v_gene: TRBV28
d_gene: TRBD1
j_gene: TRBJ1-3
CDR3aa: CASTKAGTGGFVGGNTIYF
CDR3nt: TGTGCCAGCACCAAGGCCGGGACAGGGGGCTTCGTCGGAGGAAACACCATATATTTT

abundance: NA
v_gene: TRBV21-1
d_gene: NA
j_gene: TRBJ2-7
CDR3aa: CASSKRVRDMGYEQYF
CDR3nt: TGTGCCAGCAGCAAGAGAGTCCGGGACATGGGATACGAGCAGTACTTC

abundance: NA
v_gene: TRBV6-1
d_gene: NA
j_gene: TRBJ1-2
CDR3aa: CASALGGVNGYTF
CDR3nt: TGTGCCAGTGCCCTAGGGGGTGTGAATGGCTACACCTTC

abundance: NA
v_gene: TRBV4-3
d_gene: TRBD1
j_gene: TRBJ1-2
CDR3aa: CASTKDRVPYGYTF
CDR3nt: TGCGCCAGCACCAAAGACAGGGTTCCTTATGGCTACACCTTC

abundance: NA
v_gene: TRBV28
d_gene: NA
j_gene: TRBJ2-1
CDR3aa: CASRRIGQTGNEQFF
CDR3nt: TGTGCCAGCAGACGAATTGGACAGACTGGAAATGAGCAGTTCTTC

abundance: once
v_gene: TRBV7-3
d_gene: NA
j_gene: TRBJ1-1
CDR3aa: CASSLMPGAMNTEAFF
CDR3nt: TGTGCCAGCAGCTTAATGCCCGGGGCCATGAACACTGAAGCTTTCTTT

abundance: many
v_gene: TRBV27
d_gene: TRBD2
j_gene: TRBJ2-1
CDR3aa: CASLTRGTSGYNEQFF
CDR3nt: TGTGCCAGTCTTACCCGCGGGACTAGCGGATACAATGAGCAGTTCTTC

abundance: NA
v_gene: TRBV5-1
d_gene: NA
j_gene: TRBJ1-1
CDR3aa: CASSLVGVRSLITMNTEAFF
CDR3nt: TGCGCCAGCAGCTTGGTTGGGGTTCGGTCACTGATTACGATGAACACTGAAGCTTTCTTT

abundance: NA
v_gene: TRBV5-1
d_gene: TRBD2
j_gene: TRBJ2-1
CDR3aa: CASSRTSGSTLIKFF
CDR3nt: TGCGCCAGCAGTCGTACTAGCGGGAGTACCCTCATAAAGTTCTTC

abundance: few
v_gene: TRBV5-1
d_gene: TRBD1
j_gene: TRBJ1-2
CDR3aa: CASSPGQGASGYTF
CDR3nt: TGCGCCAGCAGCCCGGGACAGGGGGCGTCTGGCTACACCTTC

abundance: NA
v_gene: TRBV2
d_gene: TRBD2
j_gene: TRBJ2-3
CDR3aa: CASTGTSGRGGTDTQYF
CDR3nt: TGTGCCAGCACCGGGACTAGCGGGAGGGGTGGCACAGATACGCAGTATTTT

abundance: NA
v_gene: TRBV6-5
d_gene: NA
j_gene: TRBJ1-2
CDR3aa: CASSSLKADRFYGYTF
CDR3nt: TGTGCCAGCAGTTCACTAAAAGCGGACAGATTCTATGGCTACACCTTC

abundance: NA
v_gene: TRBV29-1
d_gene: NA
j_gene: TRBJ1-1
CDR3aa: CSVHTRLARNTEAFF
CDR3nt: TGCAGCGTGCACACCCGACTGGCAAGAAACACTGAAGCTTTCTTT

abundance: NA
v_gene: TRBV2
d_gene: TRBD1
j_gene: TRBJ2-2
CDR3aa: CASSATGFPGELFF
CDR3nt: TGTGCCAGCAGCGCGACAGGGTTCCCCGGGGAGCTGTTTTTT

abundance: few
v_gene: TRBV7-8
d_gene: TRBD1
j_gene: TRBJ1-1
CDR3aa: CASSPSGTENTEAFF
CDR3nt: TGTGCCAGCAGCCCGTCGGGGACAGAGAACACTGAAGCTTTCTTT

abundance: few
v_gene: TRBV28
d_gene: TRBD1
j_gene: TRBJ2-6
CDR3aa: CASSSWTGGTSGANVLTF
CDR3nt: TGTGCCAGCAGTTCCTGGACAGGTGGGACCTCTGGGGCCAACGTCCTGACTTTC

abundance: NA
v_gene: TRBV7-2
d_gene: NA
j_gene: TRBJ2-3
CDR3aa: CASSPDPPDTQYF
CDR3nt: TGTGCCAGCAGCCCGGATCCCCCAGATACGCAGTATTTT

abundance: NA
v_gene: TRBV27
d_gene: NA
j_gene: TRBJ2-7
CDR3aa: CASRVLRGSSYEQYF
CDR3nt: TGTGCCAGCAGAGTCCTGAGGGGGAGCTCCTACGAGCAGTACTTC

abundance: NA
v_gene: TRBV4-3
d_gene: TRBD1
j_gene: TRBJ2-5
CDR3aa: CASSQAGQGEETQYF
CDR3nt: TGCGCCAGCAGCCAAGCTGGACAGGGAGAAGAGACCCAGTACTTC

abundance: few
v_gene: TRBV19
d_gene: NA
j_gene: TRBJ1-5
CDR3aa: CASSSAKGQPQHF
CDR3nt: TGTGCCAGTAGTTCGGCAAAGGGACAGCCCCAGCATTTT

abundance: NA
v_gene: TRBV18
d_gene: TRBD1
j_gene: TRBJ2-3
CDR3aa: CASSRDRGRTDTQYF
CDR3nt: TGTGCCAGCTCAAGAGACAGGGGCCGCACAGATACGCAGTATTTT

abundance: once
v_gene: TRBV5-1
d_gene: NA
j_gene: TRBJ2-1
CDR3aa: CASSLGYYEQFF
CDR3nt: TGCGCCAGCAGCTTAGGGTACTATGAGCAGTTCTTC

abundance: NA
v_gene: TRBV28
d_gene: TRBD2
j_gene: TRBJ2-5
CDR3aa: CASSSAGLAGETQYF
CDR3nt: TGTGCCAGCAGTTCAGCGGGACTAGCGGGAGAGACCCAGTACTTC

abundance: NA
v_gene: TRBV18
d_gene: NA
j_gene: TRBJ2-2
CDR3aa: CASSPLLGLGTGELFF
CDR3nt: TGTGCCAGCTCACCACTCCTGGGGTTAGGCACCGGGGAGCTGTTTTTT

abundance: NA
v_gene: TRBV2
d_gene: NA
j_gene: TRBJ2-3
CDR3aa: CASSESSGPDTQYF
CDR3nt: TGTGCCAGCAGTGAATCTTCGGGCCCAGATACGCAGTATTTT

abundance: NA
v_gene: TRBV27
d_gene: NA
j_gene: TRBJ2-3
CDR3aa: CASSLKNTDTQYF
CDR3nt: TGTGCCAGCAGTTTGAAAAACACAGATACGCAGTATTTT

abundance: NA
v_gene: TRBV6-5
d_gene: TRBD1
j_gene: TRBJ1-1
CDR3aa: CASQGATEAFF
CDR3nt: TGTGCCAGCCAGGGGGCCACTGAAGCTTTCTTT

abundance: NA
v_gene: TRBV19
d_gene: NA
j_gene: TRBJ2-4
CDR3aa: CASRDVGAKNIQYF
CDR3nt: TGTGCCAGCAGGGACGTGGGAGCCAAAAACATTCAGTACTTC

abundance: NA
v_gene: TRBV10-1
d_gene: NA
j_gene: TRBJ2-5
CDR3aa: CASSESKAWRGETQYF
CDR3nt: TGCGCCAGCAGTGAGTCGAAAGCTTGGCGAGGAGAGACCCAGTACTTC

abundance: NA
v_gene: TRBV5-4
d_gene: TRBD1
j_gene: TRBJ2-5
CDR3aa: CASSSGQNQETQYF
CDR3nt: TGTGCCAGCAGCTCGGGACAGAACCAAGAGACCCAGTACTTC

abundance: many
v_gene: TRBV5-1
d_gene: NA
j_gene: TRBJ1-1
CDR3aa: CASSFTGNTEAFF
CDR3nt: TGCGCCAGCAGCTTTACAGGGAACACTGAAGCTTTCTTT

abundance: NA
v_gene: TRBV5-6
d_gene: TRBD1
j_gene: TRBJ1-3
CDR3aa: CASSPQGLSSGNTIYF
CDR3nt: TGTGCCAGCAGCCCACAGGGGCTGAGCTCTGGAAACACCATATATTTT

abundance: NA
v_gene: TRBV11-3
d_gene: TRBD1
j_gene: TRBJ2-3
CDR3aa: CASSYGQATDTQYF
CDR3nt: TGTGCCAGCAGCTACGGACAGGCGACAGATACGCAGTATTTT

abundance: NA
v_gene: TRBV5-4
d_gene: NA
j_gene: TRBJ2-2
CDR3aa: CASSLDRATGELFF
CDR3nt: TGTGCCAGCAGCTTAGATAGGGCCACCGGGGAGCTGTTTTTT

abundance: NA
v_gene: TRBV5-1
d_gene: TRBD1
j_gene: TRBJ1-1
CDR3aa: CASSLAITGVGAEAFF
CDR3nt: TGCGCCAGCAGCTTGGCGATAACAGGGGTGGGGGCTGAAGCTTTCTTT

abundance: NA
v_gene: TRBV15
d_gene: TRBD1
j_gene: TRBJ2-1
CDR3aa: CATSRGTGGEQFF
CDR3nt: TGTGCCACCAGCAGAGGGACAGGGGGTGAGCAGTTCTTC

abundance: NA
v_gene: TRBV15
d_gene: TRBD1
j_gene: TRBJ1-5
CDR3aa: CATSSLGQGRNQPQHF
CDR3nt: TGTGCCACCAGCAGCCTCGGACAGGGCCGCAATCAGCCCCAGCATTTT